A selection of T cell receptor beta chains follows, all from one sample in a study of T cell changes during pregnancy in multiple sclerosis. Clones were read by immunoSEQ multiplex PCR, and TCRdb kept only the in-frame ones, dropping some. The data contain about 38,000 clones, about nine tenths of them singletons. The starting material was CD4+ T cells from peripheral blood mononuclear cells, obtained after pregnancy. The receptors here all came from a female donor in good health, enrolled as a control in a pregnancy study. The CDR3 runs from the conserved cysteine through the conserved F or W. The D gene is left open where the match is weak. The size entry is marked missing in some rows and otherwise reads once, few, many or a size class.

v_call	clone_size	j_call	d_call	cdr3_aa	cdr3_nt
TRBV6-1	NA	TRBJ1-3	NA	CASSVQGSSGNTIYF	TGTGCCAGCAGTGTACAGGGATCCTCTGGAAACACCATATATTTT
TRBV7-2	few	TRBJ2-1	NA	CASSFLDKVRNEQFF	TGTGCCAGCAGCTTTTTGGACAAAGTGCGAAATGAGCAGTTCTTC
TRBV9	NA	TRBJ1-3	TRBD1	CASSAGTGSGGNTIYF	TGTGCCAGCAGCGCGGGGACAGGGTCGGGTGGAAACACCATATATTTT
TRBV13	NA	TRBJ2-7	NA	CASSNLRVLAYEQYF	TGTGCCAGCAGCAATCTCAGGGTACTTGCCTACGAGCAGTACTTC
TRBV7-9	NA	TRBJ2-7	NA	CASSPLGFGGEQYF	TGTGCCAGCAGCCCCCTAGGGTTCGGGGGCGAGCAGTACTTC
TRBV5-1	NA	TRBJ1-2	TRBD1	CASSLAGTGNYGYTF	TGCGCCAGCAGCTTGGCGGGGACAGGGAACTATGGCTACACCTTC
TRBV4-1	NA	TRBJ2-1	TRBD2	CASSQDWTSGGLHNEQFF	TGCGCCAGCAGCCAAGACTGGACTAGCGGGGGGCTGCACAATGAGCAGTTCTTC
TRBV5-1	NA	TRBJ1-2	NA	CASSFGGSSYGYTF	TGCGCCAGCAGCTTTGGAGGGTCGAGCTATGGCTACACCTTC
TRBV19	NA	TRBJ2-7	NA	CASSILPSSYEQYF	TGTGCCAGTAGTATACTCCCGAGCTCCTACGAGCAGTACTTC
TRBV19	NA	TRBJ1-2	NA	CASSIRGPNNYGYTF	TGTGCCAGTAGTATCAGGGGCCCAAATAACTATGGCTACACCTTC
TRBV5-4	NA	TRBJ2-7	TRBD2	CASSPVASGEVDEQYF	TGTGCCAGCAGTCCCGTGGCTAGCGGGGAGGTGGATGAGCAGTACTTC
TRBV5-6	NA	TRBJ2-5	TRBD2	CASSLKPSGRFQETQYF	TGTGCCAGCAGCTTGAAGCCTAGCGGGAGGTTCCAAGAGACCCAGTACTTC
TRBV7-9	NA	TRBJ2-3	TRBD2	CASSLRSGGGRTDTQYF	TGTGCCAGCAGCTTACGTAGTGGCGGGGGTCGCACAGATACGCAGTATTTT
TRBV6-5	NA	TRBJ1-5	NA	CASSYSPGGNQPQHF	TGTGCCAGCAGTTACTCTCCAGGGGGCAATCAGCCCCAGCATTTT
TRBV5-6	NA	TRBJ1-1	NA	CASSLGGVVNTEAFF	TGTGCCAGCAGCTTGGGGGGAGTGGTGAACACTGAAGCTTTCTTT
TRBV19	NA	TRBJ1-1	TRBD1	CASSLGTGTHTEAFF	TGTGCCAGTAGTCTCGGGACAGGGACTCACACTGAAGCTTTCTTT
TRBV6-1	NA	TRBJ1-1	NA	CASSERGGNTEAFF	TGTGCCAGCAGTGAAAGGGGAGGGAACACTGAAGCTTTCTTT
TRBV6-5	NA	TRBJ1-2	NA	CASSTAGNYGYTF	TGTGCCAGCAGTACGGCCGGGAACTATGGCTACACCTTC
TRBV7-2	NA	TRBJ2-7	TRBD1	CASTTSGTESYEQYF	TGTGCCAGCACTACGTCCGGGACAGAGAGCTACGAGCAGTACTTC
TRBV9	once	TRBJ2-7	TRBD1	CASSQGAGSYEQYF	TGTGCCAGCAGCCAGGGGGCAGGGTCCTACGAGCAGTACTTC
TRBV19	once	TRBJ2-7	TRBD2	CASRLLGTSGSHEQYF	TGTGCCAGTAGGCTCCTCGGGACTAGCGGGTCCCACGAGCAGTACTTC
TRBV10-3	NA	TRBJ1-6	NA	CAISDGRPESLHF	TGTGCCATCAGTGACGGCAGGCCCGAGTCCCTCCACTTT
TRBV5-6	NA	TRBJ1-4	TRBD1	CASSLGQGVQEKLFF	TGTGCCAGCAGCTTGGGTCAGGGGGTTCAGGAAAAACTGTTTTTT
TRBV5-1	NA	TRBJ2-7	TRBD1	CASSPPGQGRPYEQYF	TGCGCCAGCAGCCCCCCTGGACAGGGTAGGCCCTACGAGCAGTACTTC
TRBV19	NA	TRBJ1-2	NA	CASSFPGHTNYGYTF	TGTGCCAGTAGTTTTCCCGGACACACTAACTATGGCTACACCTTC
TRBV5-1	NA	TRBJ1-2	TRBD1	CASSSGQGLDGYTF	TGCGCCAGCAGCTCGGGACAGGGGCTTGATGGCTACACCTTC
TRBV2	NA	TRBJ2-1	TRBD2	CASSVRLAEPNEQFF	TGTGCCAGCAGTGTAAGACTAGCGGAACCGAATGAGCAGTTCTTC
TRBV9	NA	TRBJ2-3	TRBD2	CASSVRGSGGAGDTQYF	TGTGCCAGCAGCGTGAGGGGTAGCGGGGGGGCTGGAGATACGCAGTATTTT
TRBV25-1	once	TRBJ2-3	TRBD2	CASSVGRGASSTDTQYF	TGTGCCAGCAGCGTGGGGCGGGGGGCTTCTAGCACAGATACGCAGTATTTT
TRBV1	NA	TRBJ2-5	NA	CTSSQGPGAERLGTQYF	TGCACCAGCAGCCAGGGACCAGGGGCGGAGCGACTGGGGACCCAGTACTTC
TRBV4-1	NA	TRBJ2-7	TRBD1	CASSRSGTAIETYEQYF	TGCGCCAGCAGCCGGTCCGGGACAGCTATTGAGACCTACGAGCAGTACTTC
TRBV7-7	NA	TRBJ2-5	TRBD2	CASSPQGGLAGETQYF	TGTGCCAGCAGCCCACAGGGCGGACTAGCGGGAGAGACCCAGTACTTC
TRBV5-4	once	TRBJ2-5	TRBD1	CASSLPEGQVLGAQYF	TGTGCCAGCAGCTTACCGGAGGGACAGGTCTTGGGTGCCCAGTACTTC
TRBV29-1	NA	TRBJ2-7	NA	CSVAPSRPYEQYF	TGCAGCGTTGCTCCGAGCAGGCCCTACGAGCAGTACTTC
TRBV5-6	NA	TRBJ1-1	NA	CASYRGGTEAFF	TGTGCCAGCTACCGGGGGGGCACTGAAGCTTTCTTT
TRBV18	NA	TRBJ1-1	NA	CASSPPVEFMNTEAFF	TGTGCCAGCTCACCACCGGTGGAGTTTATGAACACTGAAGCTTTCTTT
TRBV30	NA	TRBJ2-3	TRBD2	CAWRWAGGNTQYF	TGTGCCTGGAGATGGGCCGGGGGGAATACGCAGTATTTT
TRBV6-5	NA	TRBJ1-3	NA	CASSYQGKGNTIYF	TGTGCCAGCAGTTACCAGGGGAAAGGGAACACCATATATTTT
TRBV7-9	NA	TRBJ2-3	NA	CASSREDRTDTQYF	TGTGCCAGCAGCCGCGAGGACAGAACAGATACGCAGTATTTT
TRBV5-5	NA	TRBJ1-2	NA	CASTSTNYGYTF	TGTGCCAGCACCTCTACTAACTATGGCTACACCTTC
TRBV7-9	NA	TRBJ1-5	TRBD1	CASSNWTGANNQPQHF	TGTGCCAGCAGCAATTGGACAGGGGCCAACAATCAGCCCCAGCATTTT
TRBV7-9	once	TRBJ2-7	TRBD1	CASSSPDRGIYEQYF	TGTGCCAGCAGCTCCCCGGACAGGGGTATCTACGAGCAGTACTTC
TRBV20-1	NA	TRBJ2-7	NA	CSASRLDEQYF	TGCAGTGCCTCCCGGTTGGACGAGCAGTACTTC
TRBV7-2	NA	TRBJ2-1	TRBD2	CASSWRTSGRYNEQFF	TGTGCCAGCAGCTGGCGCACTAGCGGGAGGTACAATGAGCAGTTCTTC
TRBV11-3	NA	TRBJ2-1	TRBD2	CASSPLGGGVGNEQFF	TGTGCCAGCAGCCCTTTGGGCGGGGGGGTAGGCAATGAGCAGTTCTTC
TRBV5-1	NA	TRBJ1-2	NA	CASSLDRDYGYTF	TGCGCCAGCAGCTTGGACAGGGACTATGGCTACACCTTC
TRBV27	NA	TRBJ1-3	NA	CASSPIRGLGSGNTIYF	TGTGCCAGCAGCCCCATCAGGGGCCTGGGGTCTGGAAACACCATATATTTT
TRBV4-3	NA	TRBJ1-4	NA	CASSQANGPRDEKLFF	TGCGCCAGCAGCCAAGCAAACGGTCCTCGGGATGAAAAACTGTTTTTT
TRBV18	few	TRBJ1-5	TRBD1	CASSPGTGGVNQPQHF	TGTGCCAGCTCACCTGGGACAGGGGGCGTCAATCAGCCCCAGCATTTT
TRBV30	NA	TRBJ2-1	TRBD1	CAWTVHRTGDYNEQFF	TGTGCCTGGACCGTGCATAGGACAGGGGACTACAATGAGCAGTTCTTC
TRBV6-5	once	TRBJ1-1	TRBD1	CASSPWTGQNTEAFF	TGTGCCAGCAGTCCCTGGACAGGGCAAAACACTGAAGCTTTCTTT
TRBV15	NA	TRBJ1-1	NA	CATSRVGYTEAFF	TGTGCCACCAGCAGAGTCGGGTACACTGAAGCTTTCTTT
TRBV6-1	NA	TRBJ1-2	NA	CASSDPRGNYGYTF	TGTGCCAGCAGTGATCCCCGAGGGAACTATGGCTACACCTTC
TRBV4-1	once	TRBJ1-3	NA	CASSLAVRDTIYF	TGCGCCAGCAGCCTAGCCGTACGCGACACCATATATTTT
TRBV5-1	NA	TRBJ1-2	TRBD1	CASSLTPRTGDYGYTF	TGCGCCAGCAGCTTAACCCCTCGGACAGGGGATTATGGCTACACCTTC
TRBV10-1	NA	TRBJ2-1	TRBD2	CASSQLAGGNNEQFF	TGCGCCAGCAGCCAACTAGCGGGGGGAAACAATGAGCAGTTCTTC
TRBV5-1	NA	TRBJ2-7	NA	CASSLAGSYEQYF	TGCGCCAGCAGCTTGGCGGGCTCCTACGAGCAGTACTTC